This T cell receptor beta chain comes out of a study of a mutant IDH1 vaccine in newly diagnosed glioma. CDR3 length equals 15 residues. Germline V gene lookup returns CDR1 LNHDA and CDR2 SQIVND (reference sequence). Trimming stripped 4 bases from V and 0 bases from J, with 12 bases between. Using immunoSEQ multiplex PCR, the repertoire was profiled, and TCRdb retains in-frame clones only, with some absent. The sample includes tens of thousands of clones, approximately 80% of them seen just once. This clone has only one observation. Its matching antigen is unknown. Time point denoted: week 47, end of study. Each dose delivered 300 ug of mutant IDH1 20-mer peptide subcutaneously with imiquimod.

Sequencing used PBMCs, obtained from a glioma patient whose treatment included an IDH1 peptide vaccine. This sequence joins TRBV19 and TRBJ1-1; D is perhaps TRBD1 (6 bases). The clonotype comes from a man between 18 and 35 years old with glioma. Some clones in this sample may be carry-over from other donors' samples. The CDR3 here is CASSRTGKMNTEAFF. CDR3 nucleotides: TGTGCCAGTAGTAGAACAGGGAAAATGAACACTGAAGCTTTCTTT. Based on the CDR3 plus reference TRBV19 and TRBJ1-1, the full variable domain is DGGITQSPKYLFRKEGQNVTLSCEQNLNHDAMYWYRQDPGQGLRLIYYSQIVNDFQKGDIAEGYSVSREKKESFPLTVTSAQKNPTAFYLCASSRTGKMNTEAFFGQGTRLTVV.